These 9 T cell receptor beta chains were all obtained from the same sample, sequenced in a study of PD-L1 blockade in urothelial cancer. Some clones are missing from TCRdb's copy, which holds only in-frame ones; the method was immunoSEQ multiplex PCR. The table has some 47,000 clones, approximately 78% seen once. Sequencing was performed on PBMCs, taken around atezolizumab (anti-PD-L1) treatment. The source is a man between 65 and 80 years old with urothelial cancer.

The CDR3, as DNA: TGTGCCAGCAGTGAAGCGCGTAATGTTCGAGTGATAGCAGATACGCAGTATTTT. This sequence encodes CASSEARNVRVIADTQYF. This sequence joins TRBV6-1 and TRBJ2-3; D is unresolved. The CDR3 has 18 residues. CDR1 is MNHNS, CDR2 SASEGT, per germline. V was clipped by 0 bases and J by 4 bases, with 20 bases between them.

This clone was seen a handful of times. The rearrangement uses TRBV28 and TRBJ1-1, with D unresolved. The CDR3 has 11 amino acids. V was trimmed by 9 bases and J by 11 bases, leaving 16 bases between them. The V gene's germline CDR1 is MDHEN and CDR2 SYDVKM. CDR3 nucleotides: TGTGCCAGTGAGGCCTTCCATGAGGCTTTCTTT. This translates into CASEAFHEAFF.

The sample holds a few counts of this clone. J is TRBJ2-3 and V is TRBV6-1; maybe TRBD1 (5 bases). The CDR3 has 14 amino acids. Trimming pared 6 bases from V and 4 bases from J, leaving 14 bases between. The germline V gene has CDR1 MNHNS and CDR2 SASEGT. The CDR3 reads CASRRTSGSDTQYF. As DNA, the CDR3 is TGTGCCAGCAGGAGGACATCTGGCTCAGATACGCAGTATTTT.

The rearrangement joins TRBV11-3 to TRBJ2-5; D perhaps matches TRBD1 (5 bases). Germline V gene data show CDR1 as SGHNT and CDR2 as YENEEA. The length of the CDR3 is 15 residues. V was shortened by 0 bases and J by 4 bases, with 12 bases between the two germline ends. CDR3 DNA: TGTGCCAGCAGCTTAGATGGGGCGTTGGGAGAGACCCAGTACTTC. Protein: CASSLDGALGETQYF.

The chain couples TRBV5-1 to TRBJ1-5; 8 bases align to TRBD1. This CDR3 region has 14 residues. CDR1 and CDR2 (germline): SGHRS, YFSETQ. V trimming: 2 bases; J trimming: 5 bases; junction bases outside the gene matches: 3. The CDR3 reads CASSLTTGDQPQHF. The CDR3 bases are TGCGCCAGCAGCTTAACGACAGGGGATCAGCCCCAGCATTTT.

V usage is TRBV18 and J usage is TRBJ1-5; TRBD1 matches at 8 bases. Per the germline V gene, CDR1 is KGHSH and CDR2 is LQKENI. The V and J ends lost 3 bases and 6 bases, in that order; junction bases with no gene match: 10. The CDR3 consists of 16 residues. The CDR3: CASSPALTGGTQPQHF. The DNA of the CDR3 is TGTGCCAGCTCACCGGCTCTTACAGGGGGGACTCAGCCCCAGCATTTT.

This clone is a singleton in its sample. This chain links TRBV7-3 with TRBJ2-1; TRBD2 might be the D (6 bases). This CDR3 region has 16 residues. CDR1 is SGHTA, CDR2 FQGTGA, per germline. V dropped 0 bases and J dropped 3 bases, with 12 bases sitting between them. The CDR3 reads CASSLTGRGGYNEQFF. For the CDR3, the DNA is TGTGCCAGCAGCTTAACGGGGCGGGGAGGCTACAATGAGCAGTTCTTC.

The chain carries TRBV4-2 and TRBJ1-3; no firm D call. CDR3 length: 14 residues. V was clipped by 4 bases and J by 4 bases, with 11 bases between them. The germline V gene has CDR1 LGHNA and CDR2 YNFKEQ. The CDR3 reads CASSPQTPGNTIYF. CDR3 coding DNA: TGTGCCAGCAGCCCTCAGACACCCGGAAACACCATATATTTT.

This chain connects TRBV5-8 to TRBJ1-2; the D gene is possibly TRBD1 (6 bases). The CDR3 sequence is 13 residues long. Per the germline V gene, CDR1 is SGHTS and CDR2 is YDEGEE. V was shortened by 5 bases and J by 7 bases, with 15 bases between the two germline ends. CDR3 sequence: CASRGRGVGGYTF. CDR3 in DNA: TGTGCCAGCAGGGGCAGGGGCGTTGGTGGCTACACCTTC.